Following are 15 T cell receptor beta chains from one sample sequenced in a study of T cell repertoires in cytomegalovirus infection. TCRdb processed the reads anew with MiXCR; each CDR3 protein has one entry. The sample includes more than 400,000 distinct CDR3 sequences, around a quarter of them seen just once. Source material: PBMCs. Receptor source: a human donor in good health (CMV status not recorded). Some clones in this sample may be carry-over from other donors' samples.

This clonotype was detected many times. The chain joins TRBV7-8 to TRBJ2-5; no clear D. Germline values: CDR1 SGHVS, CDR2 FQNEAQ. CDR3 length: 14 amino acids. Trimming shortened V by 1 base and J by 5 bases, and 11 bases separated the two germline ends. CDR3 residues: CASSLEAWAETQYF. The DNA for the CDR3 is TGTGCCAGCAGCTTAGAAGCCTGGGCGGAGACCCAGTACTTC.

This clonotype was seen a few times. This chain joins TRBV27 and TRBJ1-2; the D gene is possibly TRBD1 (5 bases). Trimming removed 5 bases at V and 6 bases at J, with 16 bases between. The CDR3 is 14 amino acids. The germline CDR1 and CDR2 sequences are MNHEY and SMNVEV (reference sequence). CDR3 nucleotides: TGTGCCAGCAGTCTGGTCGGGGGAGAACATGGCTACACCTTC. Encoded protein: CASSLVGGEHGYTF.

This clonotype has just a few counts. The chain carries TRBV7-8 and TRBJ2-7; TRBD2 is a possible D gene (5 bases). V dropped 5 bases and J dropped 2 bases, with 10 bases sitting between them. The V gene's germline CDR1 is SGHVS and CDR2 FQNEAQ. The CDR3 covers 13 residues. For the CDR3, the DNA is TGTGCCAGCAGCCCCCAGCGGACCTACGAGCAGTACTTC. Protein product: CASSPQRTYEQYF.

The DNA for the CDR3 is TGTGCCAGCAGAGTCAGGACTAGCGGGGCCTACGAGCAGTACTTC. The encoded protein is CASRVRTSGAYEQYF. The chain recombines TRBV2 with TRBJ2-7, with 12 bases aligning to TRBD2. J gave up 2 bases and V 6 bases, and 5 bases lay outside the gene matches. Germline V gives CDR1 SNHLY, CDR2 FYNNEI. The CDR3 contains 15 residues. The complete variable domain, with remaining parts taken from reference TRBV2 and TRBJ2-7, reads EPEVTQTPSHQVTQMGQEVILRCVPISNHLYFYWYRQILGQKVEFLVSFYNNEISEKSEIFDDQFSVERPDGSNFTLKIRSTKLEDSAMYFCASRVRTSGAYEQYFGPGTRLTVT.

As DNA, the CDR3 is TGTGCCAGCAGTGGCGACAGGGGACATGAAAAACTGTTTTTT. It translates to CASSGDRGHEKLFF. This chain joins TRBV12-3 or TRBV12-4 and TRBJ1-4; 8 positions agree with TRBD1. V gave up 5 bases and J gave up 6 bases; unmatched junction bases: 5. This CDR3 comprises 14 residues.

This clonotype showed up many times. V and J are TRBV7-2 and TRBJ2-5; unclear D gene. V shed 0 bases and J shed 2 bases, with 7 bases lying between them. The CDR3 extends over 14 amino acids. Germline V gene data show CDR1 as SGHTA and CDR2 as FQGNSA. The CDR3 sequence: CASSLAGWQETQYF. CDR3 bases: TGTGCCAGCAGCTTAGCGGGCTGGCAAGAGACCCAGTACTTC. Looking up the rest from reference TRBV7-2 and TRBJ2-5 gives the full variable domain: GAGVSQSPSNKVTEKGKDVELRCDPISGHTALYWYRQSLGQGLEFLIYFQGNSAPDKSGLPSDRFSAERTGGSVSTLTIQRTQQEDSAVYLCASSLAGWQETQYFGPGTRLLVL.

V gene TRBV9 combines with J gene TRBJ1-4; tentative D call: TRBD1 (5 bases). Germline values: CDR1 SGDLS, CDR2 YYNGEE. CDR3 length equals 16 residues. The V end was cut by 2 bases, the J end by 1 base, with 12 bases between. CDR3: CASSVWGRGTNEKLFF. The CDR3 nucleotides are TGTGCCAGCAGCGTTTGGGGACGGGGAACTAATGAAAAACTGTTTTTT.

The chain is built from TRBV7-8 and TRBJ2-7, with a possible D match to TRBD2 (6 bases). The V gene lost 4 bases and the J gene lost 2 bases, with 21 bases spanning the gap. The germline CDR1 and CDR2 sequences are SGHVS and FQNEAQ. This CDR3 comprises 17 residues. The CDR3 nucleotides are TGTGCCAGCAGCTCCGGTGGTAGCGGTCCTGGGGCCTACGAGCAGTACTTC. This translates into CASSSGGSGPGAYEQYF.

The chain joins TRBV12-3 or TRBV12-4 to TRBJ2-5; 8 bases are shared with TRBD2. This CDR3 contains 13 residues. Unmatched junction bases numbered 1, after V lost 3 bases and J lost 4 bases. The CDR3 nucleotides read TGTGCCAGCAGTTTTGCGGGAGGAGAGACCCAGTACTTC. Amino acid sequence: CASSFAGGETQYF.

This clonotype was seen repeatedly, ten times or more. This chain uses TRBV11-2 with TRBJ2-5, with D perhaps assigned TRBD1 or TRBD2 (5 bases each). Trimming shortened V by 2 bases and J by 7 bases, and 20 bases separated the two germline ends. This CDR3 contains 16 residues. From germline, CDR1 is SGHAT and CDR2 FQNNGV. Here the CDR3 DNA reads TGTGCCAGCAGCTTATCGTTCCTAGAGAAGGGGAGGACCCAGTACTTC. This encodes CASSLSFLEKGRTQYF.

The chain joins TRBV7-2 to TRBJ2-1, with D perhaps matching TRBD1 (5 bases). Germline V gene sequence: CDR1 SGHTA, CDR2 FQGNSA. This CDR3 has 18 amino acids. V was clipped by 1 base and J by 1 base, with 17 bases between them. CDR3 DNA: TGTGCCAGCAGCTTAGAAGGGGTCTCCCCTCTTTCCTACAATGAGCAGTTCTTC. It encodes CASSLEGVSPLSYNEQFF.

This clonotype was picked up a small number of times. J is TRBJ2-5 and V is TRBV7-2; TRBD1 matches at 9 bases. The germline gives CDR1 SGHTA, CDR2 FQGNSA. The CDR3 is 14 amino acids. Trimming at V came to 6 bases and at J to 5 bases, leaving 7 bases not matched to a gene. In nucleotides, the CDR3 is TGTGCCAGCAGGGCGGGACAGGGTTGGGAGACCCAGTACTTC. Protein product: CASRAGQGWETQYF.

The rearrangement uses TRBV7-9 and TRBJ1-1, with TRBD1 matching 8 bases. Germline CDR1 and CDR2: SEHNR and FQNEAQ (reference sequence). The CDR3 contains 15 residues. Trimming cost V 0 bases and J 5 bases; bases outside gene matches: 5. DNA for the CDR3: TGTGCCAGCAGCTTAGCCGACAGGGGACAAACTGAAGCTTTCTTT. Translating gives CASSLADRGQTEAFF. Variable domain in full (rest from reference TRBV7-9 and TRBJ1-1): DTGVSQNPRHKITKRGQNVTFRCDPISEHNRLYWYRQTLGQGPEFLTYFQNEAQLEKSRLLSDRFSAERPKGSFSTLEIQRTEQGDSAMYLCASSLADRGQTEAFFGQGTRLTVV.

In this sample, this clonotype turned up a few times. The chain combines TRBV20-1 with TRBJ2-3; TRBD1 aligns across 11 bases. Germline V gene sequence: CDR1 DFQATT, CDR2 SNEGSKA (reference sequence). This CDR3 comprises 14 residues. J was trimmed by 5 bases and V by 5 bases; bases with no gene match: 6. The CDR3 protein is CSAFGQGAEDTQYF. Here the CDR3 DNA reads TGCAGTGCTTTCGGACAGGGGGCGGAAGATACGCAGTATTTT.

The chain is built from TRBV9 and TRBJ1-2; TRBD1 is a possible D gene (5 bases). The V end lost 1 base, the J end lost 11 bases, and 9 bases lay between the germline ends. Germline V gene sequence: CDR1 SGDLS, CDR2 YYNGEE. There are 11 residues in the CDR3. CDR3 protein: CASSVQGWYTF. Here the CDR3 DNA reads TGTGCCAGCAGCGTACAGGGCTGGTACACCTTC.